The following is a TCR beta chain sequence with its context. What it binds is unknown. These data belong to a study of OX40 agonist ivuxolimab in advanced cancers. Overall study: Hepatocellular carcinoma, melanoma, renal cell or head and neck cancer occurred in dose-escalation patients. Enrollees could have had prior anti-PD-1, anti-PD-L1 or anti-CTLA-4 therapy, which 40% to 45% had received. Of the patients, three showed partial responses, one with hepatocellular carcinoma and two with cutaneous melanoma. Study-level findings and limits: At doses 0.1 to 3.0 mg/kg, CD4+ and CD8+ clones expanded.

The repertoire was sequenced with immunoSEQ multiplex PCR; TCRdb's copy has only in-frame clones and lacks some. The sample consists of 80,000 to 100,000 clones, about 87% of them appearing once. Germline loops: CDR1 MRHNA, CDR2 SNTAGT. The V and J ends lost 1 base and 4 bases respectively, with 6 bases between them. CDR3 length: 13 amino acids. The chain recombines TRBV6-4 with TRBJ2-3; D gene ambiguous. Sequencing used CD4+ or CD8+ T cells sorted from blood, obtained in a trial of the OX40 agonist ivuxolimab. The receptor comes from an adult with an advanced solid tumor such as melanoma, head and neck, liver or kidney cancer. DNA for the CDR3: TGTGCCAGCAGTGACTTTGTGGCAGATACGCAGTATTTT. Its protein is CASSDFVADTQYF.